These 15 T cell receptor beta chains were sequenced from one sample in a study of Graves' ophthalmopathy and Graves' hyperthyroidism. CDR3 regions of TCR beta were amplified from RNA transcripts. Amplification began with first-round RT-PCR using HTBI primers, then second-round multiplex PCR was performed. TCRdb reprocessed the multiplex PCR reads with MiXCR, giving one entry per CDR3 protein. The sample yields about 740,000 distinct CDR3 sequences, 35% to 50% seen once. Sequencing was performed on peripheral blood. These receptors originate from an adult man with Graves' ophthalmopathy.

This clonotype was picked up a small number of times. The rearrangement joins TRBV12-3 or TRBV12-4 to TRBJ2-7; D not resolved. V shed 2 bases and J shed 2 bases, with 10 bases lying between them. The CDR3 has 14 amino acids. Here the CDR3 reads CASSLTGFAYEQYF. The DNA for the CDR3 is TGTGCCAGCAGTTTAACGGGTTTTGCCTACGAGCAGTACTTC.

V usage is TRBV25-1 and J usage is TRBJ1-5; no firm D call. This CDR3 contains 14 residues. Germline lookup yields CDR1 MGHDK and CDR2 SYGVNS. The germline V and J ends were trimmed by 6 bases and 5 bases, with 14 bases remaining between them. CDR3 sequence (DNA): TGTGCCAGCAGAGAAGACCATGGAGATCAGCCCCAGCATTTT. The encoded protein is CASREDHGDQPQHF.

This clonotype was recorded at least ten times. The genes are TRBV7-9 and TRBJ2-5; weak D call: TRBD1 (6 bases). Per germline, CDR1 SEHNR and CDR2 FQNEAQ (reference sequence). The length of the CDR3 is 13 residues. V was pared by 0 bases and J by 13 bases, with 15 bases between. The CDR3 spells CASSLADRTLAYF. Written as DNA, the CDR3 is TGTGCCAGCAGCTTAGCTGACAGGACTTTGGCGTACTTC.

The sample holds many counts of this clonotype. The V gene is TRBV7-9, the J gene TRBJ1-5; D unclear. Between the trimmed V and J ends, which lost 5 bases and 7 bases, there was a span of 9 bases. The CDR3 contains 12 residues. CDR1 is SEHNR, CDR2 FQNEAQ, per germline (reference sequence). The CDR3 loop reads CASSLGAQPQHF. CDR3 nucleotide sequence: TGTGCCAGCAGCCTTGGAGCGCAGCCCCAGCATTTT.

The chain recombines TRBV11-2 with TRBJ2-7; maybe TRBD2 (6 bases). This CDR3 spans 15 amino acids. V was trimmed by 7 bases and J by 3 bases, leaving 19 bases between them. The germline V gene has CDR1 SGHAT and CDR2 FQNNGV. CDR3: CASTLSGHPRYEQYF. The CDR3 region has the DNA TGTGCCAGCACCCTTAGCGGACACCCACGCTACGAGCAGTACTTC.

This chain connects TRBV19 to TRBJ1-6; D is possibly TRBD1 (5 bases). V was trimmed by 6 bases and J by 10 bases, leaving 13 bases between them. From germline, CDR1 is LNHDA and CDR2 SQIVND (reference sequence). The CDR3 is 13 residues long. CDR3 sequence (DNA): TGTGCCAGTAGCGGGACGGCACAATCACCCCTCCACTTT. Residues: CASSGTAQSPLHF.

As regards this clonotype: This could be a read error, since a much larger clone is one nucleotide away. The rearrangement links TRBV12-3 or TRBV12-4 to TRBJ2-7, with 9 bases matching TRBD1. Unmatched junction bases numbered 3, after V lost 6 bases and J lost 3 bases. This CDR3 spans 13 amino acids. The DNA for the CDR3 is TGTGCCAGCAGCACGACAGGGGGCTACGAGCAGTACTTC. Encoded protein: CASSTTGGYEQYF.

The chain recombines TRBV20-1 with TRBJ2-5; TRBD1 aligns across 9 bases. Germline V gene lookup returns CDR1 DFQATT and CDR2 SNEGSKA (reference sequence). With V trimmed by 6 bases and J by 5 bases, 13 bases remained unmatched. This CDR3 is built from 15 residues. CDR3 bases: TGCAGTGCGGGGGGACAGGGCGACTTGGGTGAGACCCAGTACTTC. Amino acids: CSAGGQGDLGETQYF.

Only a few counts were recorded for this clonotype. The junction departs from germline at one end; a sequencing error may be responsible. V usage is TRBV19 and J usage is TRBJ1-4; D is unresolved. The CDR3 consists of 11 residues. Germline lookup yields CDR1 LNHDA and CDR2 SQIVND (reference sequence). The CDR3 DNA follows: TGTGCCAGTGCCCTCGGGGAAAAACTGCTTTTT. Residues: CASALGEKLLF.

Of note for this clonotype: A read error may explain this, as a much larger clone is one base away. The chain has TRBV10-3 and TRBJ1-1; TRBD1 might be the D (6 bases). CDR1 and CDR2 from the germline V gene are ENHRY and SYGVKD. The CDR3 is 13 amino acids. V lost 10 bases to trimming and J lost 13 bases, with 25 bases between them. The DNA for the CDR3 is TGTGCCAACAGGGAAAACGTCCGGGCGACCAGTTTCTTT. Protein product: CANRENVRATSFF.

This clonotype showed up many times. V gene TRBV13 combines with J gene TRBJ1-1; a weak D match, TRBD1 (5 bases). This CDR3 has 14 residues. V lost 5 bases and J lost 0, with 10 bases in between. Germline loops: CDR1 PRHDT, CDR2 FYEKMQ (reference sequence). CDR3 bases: TGTGCCAGCAGCACCCAGGGTTTGAACACTGAAGCTTTCTTT. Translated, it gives CASSTQGLNTEAFF.

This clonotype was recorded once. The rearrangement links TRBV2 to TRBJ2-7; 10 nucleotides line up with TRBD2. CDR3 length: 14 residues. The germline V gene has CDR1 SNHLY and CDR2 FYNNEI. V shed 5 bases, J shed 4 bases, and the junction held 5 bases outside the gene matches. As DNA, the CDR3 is TGTGCCAGCAGTTACGCTAGCGGGAGTTACGAGCAGTACTTC. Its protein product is CASSYASGSYEQYF.

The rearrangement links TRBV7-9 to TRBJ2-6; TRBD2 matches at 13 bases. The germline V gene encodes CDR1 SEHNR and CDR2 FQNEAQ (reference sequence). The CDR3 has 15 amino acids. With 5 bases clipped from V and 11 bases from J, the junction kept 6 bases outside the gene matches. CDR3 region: CASSQTSGGIYVLTF. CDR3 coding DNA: TGTGCCAGCAGCCAGACTAGCGGGGGGATCTACGTCCTGACTTTC.

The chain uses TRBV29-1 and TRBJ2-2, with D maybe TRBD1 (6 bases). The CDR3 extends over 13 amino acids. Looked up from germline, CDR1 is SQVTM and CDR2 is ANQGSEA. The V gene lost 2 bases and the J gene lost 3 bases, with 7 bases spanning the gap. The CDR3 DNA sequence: TGCAGCGTTGAATGGGGGCACACCGGGGAGCTGTTTTTT. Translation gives CSVEWGHTGELFF.

The CDR3, as DNA: TGTGCCAGTATCGGACAGGAGCAAGAGACCCAGTACTTC. Its translation: CASIGQEQETQYF. The genes are TRBV19 and TRBJ2-5; TRBD1 matches 7 bases. This CDR3 spans 13 amino acids. V shed 7 bases, J shed 2 bases, and the junction held 4 bases outside the gene matches. Germline CDR1 and CDR2: LNHDA and SQIVND (reference sequence).